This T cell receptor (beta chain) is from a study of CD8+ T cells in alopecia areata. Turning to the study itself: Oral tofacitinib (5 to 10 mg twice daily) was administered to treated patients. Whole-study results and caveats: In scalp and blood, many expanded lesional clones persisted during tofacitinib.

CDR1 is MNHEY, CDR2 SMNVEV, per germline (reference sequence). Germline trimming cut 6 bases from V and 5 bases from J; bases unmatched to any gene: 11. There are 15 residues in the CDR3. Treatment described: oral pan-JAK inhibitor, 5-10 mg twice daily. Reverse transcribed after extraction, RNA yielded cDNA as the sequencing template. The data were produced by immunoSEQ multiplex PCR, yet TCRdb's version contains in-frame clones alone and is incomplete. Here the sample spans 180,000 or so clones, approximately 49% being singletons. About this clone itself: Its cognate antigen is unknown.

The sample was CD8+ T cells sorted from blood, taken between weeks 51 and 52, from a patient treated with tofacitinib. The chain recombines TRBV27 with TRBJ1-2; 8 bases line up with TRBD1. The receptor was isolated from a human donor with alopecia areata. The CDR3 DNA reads TGTGCCAGCAGCCTTGAAGGACAGGGCGGGTATGGCTACACCTTC. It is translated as CASSLEGQGGYGYTF.